Each of the 27 T cell receptor beta chains below was sequenced from the same sample in a study of T cells in Graves' hyperthyroidism and ophthalmopathy. RNA transcripts gave rise to amplified TCR beta CDR3 regions. Using the HTBI primer set, a first-round RT-PCR was run on the TCR CDR3. MiXCR, run by TCRdb on the multiplex PCR reads, gives a single entry per CDR3 protein. The sample lists 340,000 or so distinct CDR3 sequences, under 25% occurring once. The sequencing input was blood. Every receptor here comes from a woman aged 50 to 60 with Graves' hyperthyroidism.

J is TRBJ1-3 and V is TRBV10-3; possibly TRBD1 for D (6 bases). The germline V gene encodes CDR1 ENHRY and CDR2 SYGVKD. The V end was cut by 5 bases, the J end by 0 bases, with 11 bases between. The CDR3 runs to 15 residues. CDR3 DNA: TGTGCCATCAGTCCTGGACAGTTCTCTGGAAACACCATATATTTT. Its protein is CAISPGQFSGNTIYF.

This clonotype was seen ten or more times. The chain couples TRBV29-1 to TRBJ1-1; D may be TRBD1 (5 bases). Trimming cost V 3 bases and J 1 base, with 12 bases left between them. Looked up from germline, CDR1 is SQVTM and CDR2 is ANQGSEA. The CDR3 loop spans 14 amino acids. Written as DNA, the CDR3 is TGCAGCGTTGATCCCGGGACGGCGAACACTGAAGCTTTCTTT. It is translated as CSVDPGTANTEAFF.

A few counts support this clonotype. The chain links TRBV6-1 to TRBJ2-7; no firm D call. Germline CDR1 is MNHNS and CDR2 is SASEGT. CDR3 length equals 13 residues. V was cut by 4 bases and J by 7 bases, with 14 bases left in between. The CDR3 reads CASSGDGIGEQYF. The CDR3 region has the DNA TGTGCCAGCAGTGGGGATGGGATTGGAGAGCAGTACTTC.

This sequence joins TRBV7-2 and TRBJ2-5; the match to TRBD2 covers 9 bases. The CDR3 has 15 residues. The V segment lost 3 bases and the J segment 5 bases; nucleotides outside the gene matches: 7. CDR1 and CDR2 from the germline V gene are SGHTA and FQGNSA. CDR3 loop: CASSFAGGRYETQYF. In nucleotides, the CDR3 is TGTGCCAGCAGCTTTGCGGGGGGGCGGTACGAGACCCAGTACTTC.

V usage is TRBV6-6 and J usage is TRBJ1-6; a possible D gene is TRBD1 (6 bases). Germline V gene lookup returns CDR1 MNHNY and CDR2 SVGAGI (reference sequence). The ends were cut back, 2 bases at V and 7 bases at J, with 9 bases in the middle. The CDR3 totals 14 residues. CDR3 sequence reads: CASSYVGQNSPLHF. The CDR3 bases are TGTGCCAGCAGTTACGTAGGACAGAATTCACCCCTCCACTTT.

This clonotype was detected a few times. V usage is TRBV6-2 or TRBV6-3 and J usage is TRBJ2-3; 11 bases agree with TRBD1. Germline trimming cut 5 bases from V and 2 bases from J; bases unmatched to any gene: 3. Germline V CDR1 and CDR2: MNHEY, SVGEGT. CDR3 length equals 15 residues. The CDR3 loop reads CASSPGQGVTDTQYF. CDR3 in DNA: TGTGCCAGCAGTCCGGGACAGGGGGTCACAGATACGCAGTATTTT.

There are many counts of this clonotype. This chain uses TRBV7-2 with TRBJ2-3; D is unclear. CDR1 is SGHTA and CDR2 is FQGNSA in the germline V gene. CDR3 length: 16 amino acids. Trimming removed 1 base from V and 0 bases from J, with 11 bases in between. CDR3 nucleotide sequence: TGTGCCAGCAGCTTAGGTAGAACCAGTAGCACAGATACGCAGTATTTT. It specifies CASSLGRTSSTDTQYF.

This clonotype was observed a single time. This chain links TRBV5-8 with TRBJ1-2; 7 nucleotides match TRBD1. V was pared by 4 bases and J by 0 bases, with 6 bases of the junction left unmatched. Germline CDR1 reads SGHTS; CDR2 reads YDEGEE. This CDR3 region has 15 residues. CDR3 DNA: TGTGCCAGCAGCGTCCCGGACAGGACTAACTATGGCTACACCTTC. This codes for CASSVPDRTNYGYTF.

The chain couples TRBV30 to TRBJ2-7; D unclear. Trimming took off 1 base at V and 6 bases at J, with 10 bases between the two ends. The CDR3 sequence is 12 residues long. Germline assignment: CDR1 GTSNPN and CDR2 SVGIG (reference sequence). The CDR3 DNA reads as TGTGCCTGGAGTGAGATTAGCAGCGAGCAGTACTTC. This sequence encodes CAWSEISSEQYF.

This clonotype occurred many times. The chain joins TRBV2 to TRBJ2-1; 8 bases are a match to TRBD1. V lost 8 bases to trimming and J lost 3 bases; unmatched junction nucleotides: 3. The CDR3 length is 13 residues. CDR1 is SNHLY, CDR2 FYNNEI, per germline. CDR3 nucleotides: TGTGCCAGCTCCGGGACAGGCTACAATGAGCAGTTCTTC. It codes for CASSGTGYNEQFF.

In this sample, this clonotype turned up many times. This sequence joins TRBV12-3 or TRBV12-4 and TRBJ1-2, with TRBD1 matching over 7 bases. The CDR3 covers 14 residues. The V and J ends lost 7 bases and 5 bases, in that order; junction bases with no gene match: 10. Written as DNA, the CDR3 is TGTGCCAGCACCCTGGACAGGTCGATGTATGGCTACACCTTC. Its protein is CASTLDRSMYGYTF.

V gene TRBV24-1 combines with J gene TRBJ1-5, with D uncertain. The V end was cut by 3 bases, the J end by 4 bases, with 9 bases between. This CDR3 spans 14 amino acids. Germline-derived CDR1 and CDR2 are KGHDR and SFDVKD. CDR3 bases: TGTGCCACCAGTGATACGGCCGCTAATCAGCCCCAGCATTTT. It yields the protein CATSDTAANQPQHF.

A word on this clonotype: Lacking the conserved final phenylalanine or tryptophan, this CDR3 likely reflects a read error. The CDR3 bases are TGTGCCAGCAGTTCACAGGGTGAGACCCAGTACTAC. Translating gives CASSSQGETQYY. The gene calls are TRBV27 and TRBJ2-5; a weak D match, TRBD1 (6 bases). Deletions cut 4 bases from V and 5 bases from J, with 8 bases between. The germline CDR1 and CDR2 sequences are MNHEY and SMNVEV (reference sequence). The CDR3 has 12 amino acids.

This clonotype turned up a few times. The CDR3 DNA reads TGTGCCAGCAGACCTTTGGGGCGAGGGGCAGATACGCAGTATTTT. Translated: CASRPLGRGADTQYF. This rearrangement joins TRBV12-3 or TRBV12-4 to TRBJ2-3; D tentatively fits TRBD1 or TRBD2 (5 bases each). V dropped 6 bases and J dropped 4 bases, with 17 bases sitting between them. The CDR3 spans 15 residues.

This clonotype was seen at least ten times. The rearrangement joins TRBV6-1 to TRBJ2-7; a weak D match, TRBD2 (6 bases). The CDR3 length is 13 residues. V dropped 5 bases and J dropped 3 bases, with 11 bases sitting between them. Germline CDR1 and CDR2: MNHNS and SASEGT. CDR3 sequence reads: CASSNGRSYEQYF. The CDR3 region has the DNA TGTGCCAGCAGTAACGGGAGAAGCTACGAGCAGTACTTC.

The V and J genes are TRBV6-1 and TRBJ2-5, with a tentative D call TRBD2 (6 bases). The CDR3 has 11 amino acids. Germline V gene sequence: CDR1 MNHNS, CDR2 SASEGT. V lost 0 bases to trimming and J lost 12 bases, with 8 bases between them. The CDR3: CASSEAGGKYF. CDR3 DNA sequence: TGTGCCAGCAGTGAAGCAGGCGGGAAGTACTTC.

This clonotype came up many times. An end of the junction differs from the germline gene, which may be a read error. This chain connects TRBV2 to TRBJ2-3; 8 nucleotides match TRBD1. The CDR3 is 14 amino acids. Germline CDR1 is SNHLY and CDR2 is FYNNEI. CDR3: CASSRTGSTDTQYF. CDR3 nucleotides: TGCGCCAGCAGCAGGACAGGGTCCACAGATACGCAGTATTTT.

In this sample, this clonotype turned up many times. The chain employs TRBV7-3 and TRBJ2-1, with D perhaps matching TRBD1 (5 bases). Per the germline V gene, CDR1 is SGHTA and CDR2 is FQGTGA. The germline V and J ends were trimmed by 3 bases and 0 bases, with 9 bases remaining between them. The CDR3 has 15 amino acids. CDR3 region: CASSFRVDSYNEQFF. For the CDR3, the DNA is TGTGCCAGCAGCTTCAGGGTGGACTCCTACAATGAGCAGTTCTTC.

The chain links TRBV6-1 to TRBJ1-1; 7 bases fit TRBD1. V lost 7 bases, J lost 9 bases, and 8 bases stayed unmatched. Germline CDR1 MNHNS, CDR2 SASEGT. The CDR3 is 12 amino acids. CDR3: CASTLPGQKAFF. The CDR3 DNA is TGTGCCAGCACTCTACCGGGACAGAAAGCTTTCTTT.

Ten or more counts support this clonotype. This rearrangement joins TRBV5-6 to TRBJ1-1; no firm D call. V was pared by 3 bases and J by 1 base, with 13 bases between. Germline lookup yields CDR1 SGHDT and CDR2 YYEEEE. The CDR3 runs 15 residues. CDR3 sequence reads: CASSSPQLENTEAFF. As DNA, the CDR3 is TGTGCCAGCAGCTCCCCCCAGTTGGAGAACACTGAAGCTTTCTTT.

This clonotype has a count of ten or more. The V and J genes are TRBV12-3 or TRBV12-4 and TRBJ1-5; tentatively, D is TRBD1 (6 bases). The CDR3 length is 13 residues. V lost 6 bases to trimming and J lost 4 bases, with 10 bases between them. For the CDR3, the DNA is TGTGCCAGCAGCAGGGGTCCGAATCAGCCCCAGCATTTT. It yields the protein CASSRGPNQPQHF.

This clonotype was counted at least ten times. The chain joins TRBV5-1 to TRBJ1-1; D ambiguous. This CDR3 region has 15 residues. Per the germline V gene, CDR1 is SGHRS and CDR2 is YFSETQ. V was shortened by 1 base and J by 5 bases, with 15 bases between the two germline ends. CDR3 amino acids: CASSLIHKGGTEAFF. The CDR3 DNA sequence: TGCGCCAGCAGCTTGATACACAAGGGTGGGACTGAAGCTTTCTTT.

This clonotype appeared once. V usage is TRBV7-2 and J usage is TRBJ1-2; no firm D call. The length of the CDR3 is 15 residues. Trimming shortened V by 1 base and J by 0 bases, and 9 bases separated the two germline ends. The germline CDR1 and CDR2 sequences are SGHTA and FQGNSA. CDR3 protein: CASSLGVWSNYGYTF. CDR3 DNA: TGTGCCAGCAGCTTAGGGGTCTGGTCTAACTATGGCTACACCTTC.

In this sample, this clonotype turned up many times. The V and J genes are TRBV6-1 and TRBJ2-7; D possibly uses TRBD1 or TRBD2 (5 bases each). The CDR3 consists of 15 residues. Germline V gives CDR1 MNHNS, CDR2 SASEGT. V was cut by 7 bases and J by 6 bases, with 22 bases left in between. CDR3 residues: CASTFIGGTSPEQYF. The CDR3 DNA sequence: TGTGCCAGCACTTTTATCGGTGGGACCAGCCCCGAGCAGTACTTC.

The chain has TRBV10-3 and TRBJ2-7; D could derive from TRBD1 or TRBD2 (7 bases each). The germline CDR1 and CDR2 sequences are ENHRY and SYGVKD. Trimming cost V 5 bases and J 2 bases, with 16 bases left between them. CDR3 length: 15 amino acids. The CDR3 here is CAISYSGGGTYEQYF. The CDR3 coding sequence is TGTGCCATCAGTTACTCAGGGGGGGGGACCTACGAGCAGTACTTC.

This clonotype showed up many times. The V and J genes are TRBV5-1 and TRBJ2-1; 8 bases line up with TRBD1. Germline loops: CDR1 SGHRS, CDR2 YFSETQ. CDR3 size: 17 residues. The V gene end was trimmed by 3 bases and the J gene end by 1 base; junction bases not matched to a gene: 9. The chain's CDR3 is CASSSSGGTWSYNEQFF. Here the CDR3 DNA reads TGCGCCAGCAGCTCCTCAGGGGGCACATGGTCCTACAATGAGCAGTTCTTC.

The chain uses TRBV7-2 and TRBJ2-7; weak D call: TRBD1 (6 bases). The CDR3 extends over 14 amino acids. Trimming shortened V by 5 bases and J by 3 bases, and 14 bases separated the two germline ends. CDR1 SGHTA and CDR2 FQGNSA come from the germline V gene. CDR3 sequence reads: CASSVPDSFYEQYF. The CDR3, as DNA: TGTGCCAGCAGCGTACCGGACAGTTTCTACGAGCAGTACTTC.